This T cell receptor (beta chain) derives from a study of cytomegalovirus exposure and HLA in healthy donors. Whole-study context: The roughly 120 validation repertoires, a later analysis reported, used the same platform as the roughly 610 first-cohort repertoires.

To note about this clone: Antigen unknown.

The CDR3 is 15 amino acids. CDR1 SNHLY and CDR2 FYNNEI come from the germline V gene. V dropped 6 bases and J dropped 6; count of bases not matched to a gene: 10. Study-wide results and limits: The investigators catalogued 150 or so TCR beta chains as cytomegalovirus-associated. Reportedly, diagnosis of cytomegalovirus status by the classifier showed high specificity and sensitivity.

Sequenced by immunoSEQ multiplex PCR; TCRdb stores in-frame clones only, minus some. The profile shows 300,000 to 350,000 clones, roughly 90% of them singletons. The sequence came from a man between 25 and 39 years old in good health and CMV-seronegative. The chain joins TRBV2 to TRBJ2-1; TRBD2 agrees at 8 bases. The sequenced sample consisted of PBMCs. DNA of the CDR3: TGTGCCAGCAGCGGGACTAGAGGGACAAGCAATGAGCAGTTCTTC. Residues: CASSGTRGTSNEQFF.